This T cell receptor (beta chain) was recovered during a study of blood T cell repertoires in COVID-19. The study recruited people aged roughly 18 to 100 years across some 23 US areas. Trimming stripped 0 bases from V and 3 bases from J, with 12 bases between. The CDR3 is made up of 15 amino acids. Germline lookup yields CDR1 SNHLY and CDR2 FYNNEI. Profiled with immunoSEQ multiplex PCR; TCRdb holds only in-frame clones, not every one. This repertoire shows roughly 250,000 clones, more than 75% found once; its top ten account for about 1.5%. The sample consisted of PBMCs or T cells enriched from blood (not recorded which). The clonotype originates from a woman aged 45 to 65 who had recovered from COVID-19. This chain links TRBV2 with TRBJ2-7; possibly TRBD1 for D (5 bases). CDR3 amino acids: CASSEALGVNYEQYF. CDR3 coding DNA: TGTGCCAGCAGTGAAGCGCTAGGGGTGAACTACGAGCAGTACTTC. The whole variable domain, filled in from reference TRBV2 and TRBJ2-7, reads EPEVTQTPSHQVTQMGQEVILRCVPISNHLYFYWYRQILGQKVEFLVSFYNNEISEKSEIFDDQFSVERPDGSNFTLKIRSTKLEDSAMYFCASSEALGVNYEQYFGPGTRLTVT.